The present T cell receptor beta chain was sequenced within a study of blood T cell repertoires in COVID-19. Across the whole study: COVID-19 samples from acute and convalescent phases originated in the United States, Italy and Spain. PBMCs, B-cell-depleted T cells, or T cells provided the cDNA or gDNA that made up the material.

The CDR3 is 15 amino acids. Germline values: CDR1 LGHDT, CDR2 YNNKEL (reference sequence). V lost 4 bases and J lost 3; bases outside the gene matches: 5. Original data processing: Estimates of nucleated cell counts were drawn from the amplification of reference gene primers. The data were produced by immunoSEQ multiplex PCR, yet TCRdb's version contains in-frame clones alone and is incomplete. Clonal size and the V and J genes are those of that table, whereas D and trimming came from the DNA. The repertoire holds about 290,000 clones, with 89% as singletons. The sample comprised peripheral blood. This chain links TRBV3-1 (or the pseudogene TRBV3-2) with TRBJ1-3, with 8 nucleotides matching TRBD1. The TCR sequence derives from a woman in her forties who had recovered from COVID-19. CDR3 protein: CASSLSGGSGNTIYF. The CDR3 region has the DNA TGTGCCAGCAGCCTATCAGGGGGCAGTGGAAACACCATATATTTT.